Below are 19 T cell receptor beta chains sequenced from a single sample in a study of blood T cell repertoires in COVID-19. Only in-frame clones appear in the TCRdb table, and some are missing; sequencing was by immunoSEQ multiplex PCR. The table includes some 97,000 clones, approximately 86% detected once. The sequencing sample was made of PBMCs or T cells enriched from blood (not recorded which). Source of these receptors: a woman aged 50 to 60 who had recovered from COVID-19.

The chain has TRBV5-1 and TRBJ2-5; 7 bases are a match to TRBD1. CDR3 length: 16 residues. J lost 0 bases, V lost 4 bases, and 9 bases had no gene match. Germline V gene sequence: CDR1 SGHRS, CDR2 YFSETQ. CDR3 nucleotides: TGCGCCAGCAGCCCTACCGGGACAGCCTACCAAGAGACCCAGTACTTC. This codes for CASSPTGTAYQETQYF.

This chain joins TRBV6-6 and TRBJ1-2, with 9 bases aligning to TRBD1. The CDR3 loop spans 15 amino acids. The germline V gene has CDR1 MNHNY and CDR2 SVGAGI (reference sequence). With V trimmed by 2 bases and J by 4 bases, 5 bases remained unmatched. The CDR3 DNA reads TGTGCCAGCAGTTACCAGATGGGACAGGGCTATGGCTACACCTTC. It encodes CASSYQMGQGYGYTF.

The rearrangement links TRBV6-1 to TRBJ2-7, with D possibly matching TRBD1 (6 bases). From germline, CDR1 is MNHNS and CDR2 SASEGT. V was pared by 1 base and J by 2 bases, with 12 bases between. This CDR3 is 15 amino acids long. DNA of the CDR3: TGTGCCAGCAGTGAAGAAGGACAGACCGCCTACGAGCAGTACTTC. The encoded protein is CASSEEGQTAYEQYF.

The chain recombines TRBV28 with TRBJ2-7; D not certain. The CDR3 loop spans 15 amino acids. The germline CDR1 and CDR2 sequences are MDHEN and SYDVKM. V was clipped by 6 bases and J by 2 bases, with 17 bases between them. Here the CDR3 DNA reads TGTGCCAGCAGCCCCTGGCAGACTCGACCCTACGAGCAGTACTTC. It codes for CASSPWQTRPYEQYF.

In this sample, this clone turned up once. The chain joins TRBV30 to TRBJ2-1, with 14 positions matching TRBD2. Germline CDR1 and CDR2: GTSNPN and SVGIG (reference sequence). The J segment lost 8 bases and the V segment lost 2 bases, leaving 5 bases of the junction unmatched. The CDR3 length is 15 residues. CDR3 residues: CAWSRGLAGGYEQFF. The DNA of the CDR3 is TGTGCCTGGAGTAGAGGACTAGCGGGAGGCTATGAGCAGTTCTTC.

With respect to this clone: Other DNA sequences of this sample code for an identical CDR3. The chain employs TRBV5-1 and TRBJ2-1; 13 nucleotides match TRBD2. Trimming took 0 bases from V and 4 from J; bases not matched to a gene: 1. This CDR3 region has 16 residues. Germline V gene data show CDR1 as SGHRS and CDR2 as YFSETQ. The CDR3 coding sequence is TGCGCCAGCAGCTTGGGACTAGCGGGAGGTTACAATGAGCAGTTCTTC. Its protein product is CASSLGLAGGYNEQFF.

The rearrangement uses TRBV6-5 and TRBJ2-5, with D unclear. This CDR3 comprises 14 residues. Germline V CDR1 and CDR2: MNHEY, SVGAGI. The V end was cut by 0 bases, the J end by 3 bases, with 8 bases between. Here the CDR3 DNA reads TGTGCCAGCAGTTACTCTGACAAGAAAGAGACCCAGTACTTC. This sequence encodes CASSYSDKKETQYF.

The V call is TRBV29-1, the J call TRBJ2-7; D possibly corresponds to TRBD1 (5 bases). The V end was cut by 6 bases, the J end by 6 bases, with 12 bases between. The CDR3 sequence is 11 residues long. The germline V gene has CDR1 SQVTM and CDR2 ANQGSEA. CDR3 loop: CSVSRGGEQYF. In DNA form, the CDR3 reads TGCAGCGTGTCAAGGGGTGGCGAGCAGTACTTC.

The rearrangement links TRBV5-1 to TRBJ2-5, with D possibly TRBD1 on 5 matching bases. Germline-derived CDR1 and CDR2 are SGHRS and YFSETQ. V lost 1 base and J 7 bases, leaving 5 bases between the germline ends. This CDR3 contains 11 residues. CDR3 amino acids: CASSLQGTQYF. For the CDR3, the DNA is TGCGCCAGCAGCTTGCAGGGGACCCAGTACTTC.

CDR3 region: CASSRGRDAQPQHF. The CDR3 DNA reads as TGTGCCAGCAGTAGAGGGAGGGACGCTCAGCCCCAGCATTTT. The V and J genes are TRBV2 and TRBJ1-5; tentatively, D is TRBD1 (5 bases). Trimming left V 5 bases short and J 6 bases short, with 14 bases between. Germline CDR1 reads SNHLY; CDR2 reads FYNNEI. The CDR3 length is 14 residues.

V gene TRBV7-9 combines with J gene TRBJ2-3; tentatively, D is TRBD1 (5 bases). The CDR3 is 16 amino acids. The germline CDR1 and CDR2 sequences are SEHNR and FQNEAQ (reference sequence). V gave up 0 bases and J gave up 2 bases, with 12 bases separating them. DNA for the CDR3: TGTGCCAGCAGCTTAGCTACAGGAGCTAACACAGATACGCAGTATTTT. It translates to CASSLATGANTDTQYF.

V is TRBV4-1 and J is TRBJ2-2; no clear D. This CDR3 region has 15 residues. V lost 2 bases to trimming and J lost 1 base, with 8 bases between them. Germline V gene sequence: CDR1 MGHRA, CDR2 YSYEKL. The CDR3: CASSQFVGNTGELFF. As DNA, the CDR3 is TGCGCCAGCAGCCAATTCGTCGGGAACACCGGGGAGCTGTTTTTT.

CDR3 DNA: TGTGCCAGCAGTTTTCGTTACGGGGTGAACACTGAAGCTTTCTTT. It is translated as CASSFRYGVNTEAFF. The chain combines TRBV28 with TRBJ1-1; D remains unclear. The V gene lost 3 bases and the J gene lost 0 bases, with 11 bases spanning the gap. Germline lookup yields CDR1 MDHEN and CDR2 SYDVKM. This CDR3 is 15 amino acids long.

The chain has TRBV18 and TRBJ1-1; 7 nucleotides line up with TRBD1. The CDR3 is 14 amino acids. Germline V gene lookup returns CDR1 KGHSH and CDR2 LQKENI. V was clipped by 6 bases and J by 6 bases; unmatched bases: 10. The CDR3 DNA reads TGTGCCAGCTCCCCAACAGGGGAAGGTGCTGAAGCTTTCTTT. Translation gives CASSPTGEGAEAFF.

This rearrangement joins TRBV11-3 to TRBJ2-1, with D hard to call. The length of the CDR3 is 15 residues. The ends were cut back, 0 bases at V and 2 bases at J, with 8 bases in the middle. Germline loops: CDR1 SGHNT, CDR2 YENEEA. CDR3 in DNA: TGTGCCAGCAGCTTAGACCACCCTACCTACAATGAGCAGTTCTTC. Amino acids: CASSLDHPTYNEQFF.

The chain carries TRBV6-1 and TRBJ2-7; D is uncertain. Trimming removed 6 bases at V and 3 bases at J, with 9 bases between. Germline values: CDR1 MNHNS, CDR2 SASEGT. The CDR3 sequence is 12 residues long. CDR3 nucleotides: TGTGCCAGCAGCTTTACTGGCTACGAGCAGTACTTC. Translated: CASSFTGYEQYF.

V usage is TRBV3-1 (or the pseudogene TRBV3-2) and J usage is TRBJ1-6; possibly TRBD1 for D (6 bases). The germline V gene encodes CDR1 LGHDT and CDR2 YNNKEL (reference sequence). The ends were cut back, 7 bases at V and 6 bases at J, with 10 bases in the middle. This CDR3 comprises 13 residues. CDR3 coding DNA: TGTGCCAGCACACGGGACATTAATTCACCCCTCCACTTT. It specifies CASTRDINSPLHF.

The chain joins TRBV4-1 to TRBJ2-3; D is unresolved. The ends were cut back, 2 bases at V and 6 bases at J, with 18 bases in the middle. The CDR3 loop spans 16 amino acids. In germline, CDR1 is MGHRA, CDR2 YSYEKL. The CDR3 loop reads CASSQLNMGFGDTQYF. The CDR3 DNA sequence: TGCGCCAGCAGCCAACTTAATATGGGCTTTGGGGATACGCAGTATTTT.

The rearrangement links TRBV5-4 to TRBJ2-7, with TRBD1 matching 10 bases. This CDR3 has 14 residues. V dropped 4 bases and J dropped 2; count of bases not matched to a gene: 3. Germline V gene lookup returns CDR1 SGHNT and CDR2 YYREEE (reference sequence). CDR3 residues: CASSRQGATYEQYF. Written as DNA, the CDR3 is TGTGCCAGCAGCCGACAGGGGGCAACCTACGAGCAGTACTTC.